One sample yielded the 19 T cell receptor beta chains listed below, sequenced in a study of spatial heterogeneity in lung cancer. Study results and limitations: The study found that expanded intratumoral alpha and beta TCR counts tracked tumor mutation counts.

Specified time point: sample taken at primary tumor resection. Each CDR3 protein gets one entry after TCRdb re-called the 5' RACE reads with MiXCR. The table records 4,000 to 4,500 distinct CDR3 sequences, 6.3% of them present only once. These receptors are not linked to any known antigen. The sequencing used lung tumor tissue, collected at surgery. These receptor sequences come from a male donor with early-stage non-small cell lung cancer.

This clonotype was seen more than once but under ten times. The rearrangement links TRBV11-2 to TRBJ2-1; 12 bases are a match to TRBD2. Germline loops: CDR1 SGHAT, CDR2 FQNNGV. This CDR3 has 17 residues. Germline trimming cut 1 base from V and 2 bases from J; bases unmatched to any gene: 3. DNA for the CDR3: TGTGCCAGCAGCTTAGTTCTAGCGGGGGGGCCCTACAATGAGCAGTTCTTC. Its protein is CASSLVLAGGPYNEQFF.

Sample share makes this clonotype medium-sized (0.01 to 0.1%). The gene calls are TRBV12-3 or TRBV12-4 and TRBJ1-1, with 7 positions matching TRBD1. With V trimmed by 6 bases and J by 10 bases, 8 bases remained unmatched. The CDR3 is 12 residues long. This CDR3 is CASSSIRGIAFF. As DNA, the CDR3 is TGTGCCAGCAGCTCCATCAGGGGGATAGCTTTCTTT.

The sample holds a few counts of this clonotype. The V gene is TRBV6-2 or TRBV6-3, the J gene TRBJ2-3; D gene ambiguous. The CDR3 has 13 amino acids. Germline V gene sequence: CDR1 MNHEY, CDR2 SVGEGT. With 6 bases removed from V and 2 bases from J, the gap between germline ends came to 9 bases. The CDR3 DNA reads TGTGCCAGCAGCCCCTTTTCCACAGATACGCAGTATTTT. This encodes CASSPFSTDTQYF.

This clonotype was seen more than once but under ten times. The CDR3 region is CSVLTPQGSYEQYF. The DNA for the CDR3 is TGCAGCGTTCTCACCCCACAGGGCTCCTACGAGCAGTACTTC. The chain uses TRBV29-1 and TRBJ2-7; the D gene is possibly TRBD1 (6 bases). Germline-derived CDR1 and CDR2 are SQVTM and ANQGSEA. The CDR3 runs 14 residues. V was cut by 5 bases and J by 0 bases, with 14 bases left in between.

This clonotype was seen ten or more times. The gene calls are TRBV3-1 and TRBJ2-1; TRBD2 matches at 8 bases. In germline, CDR1 is LGHDT, CDR2 YNNKEL (reference sequence). The CDR3 runs to 12 residues. V lost 4 bases, J lost 12 bases, and 5 bases stayed unmatched. The CDR3, as DNA: TGTGCCAGCAGCCCCCTACGGGGGGGGCAGTTCTTC. Its translation: CASSPLRGGQFF.

V and J are TRBV5-1 and TRBJ2-5; 11 bases line up with TRBD2. Germline-derived CDR1 and CDR2 are SGHRS and YFSETQ. V was pared by 0 bases and J by 2 bases, with 6 bases of the junction left unmatched. The CDR3 has 17 amino acids. The CDR3, as DNA: TGCGCCAGCAGCTTGGCCCTAGCGGGGGGTCCTCAAGAGACCCAGTACTTC. It codes for CASSLALAGGPQETQYF.

The chain uses TRBV7-2 and TRBJ2-6; D is unresolved. Germline V lookup: CDR1 SGHTA, CDR2 FQGNSA. Trimming took 1 base from V and 0 from J, leaving 10 bases between them. The CDR3 is made up of 17 amino acids. The CDR3 DNA follows: TGTGCCAGCAGCTTAGTCGCTACACACTCTGGGGCCAACGTCCTGACTTTC. Its translation: CASSLVATHSGANVLTF.

This clonotype is judged medium-sized. CDR3 loop: CSAWTFTGNTIYF. CDR3 in DNA: TGCAGTGCTTGGACATTTACTGGAAACACCATATATTTT. This chain uses TRBV20-1 with TRBJ1-3; possible D gene TRBD1, 5 bases. Germline CDR1 reads DFQATT; CDR2 reads SNEGSKA (reference sequence). There are 13 residues in the CDR3. Trimming stripped 5 bases from V and 2 bases from J, with 10 bases between.

By frequency in the sample, this clonotype is medium-sized. Written as DNA, the CDR3 is TGTGCCAGCAGCTCCCGGACAGGGCAGGGCTACACCTTC. Translated: CASSSRTGQGYTF. V is TRBV7-2 and J is TRBJ1-2; 8 positions match TRBD1. The CDR3 loop spans 13 amino acids. Trimming took 4 bases from V and 8 from J; bases not matched to a gene: 6. Germline V gene data show CDR1 as SGHTA and CDR2 as FQGNSA.

Within the sample, this clonotype is medium-sized. J is TRBJ2-5 and V is TRBV12-3 or TRBV12-4; 9 bases match TRBD2. The CDR3 runs to 15 residues. Germline trimming cut 5 bases from V and 4 bases from J; bases unmatched to any gene: 8. CDR3 sequence reads: CASSVGTSSLETQYF. The CDR3 bases are TGTGCCAGCAGTGTTGGGACTAGCAGTCTAGAGACCCAGTACTTC.

This clonotype was recorded many times. The J gene is TRBJ2-2, the V gene TRBV19, with D tentatively TRBD2 (5 bases). CDR1 LNHDA and CDR2 SQIVND come from the germline V gene (reference sequence). V lost 1 base to trimming and J lost 6 bases, with 9 bases between them. The CDR3 spans 14 residues. CDR3 DNA: TGTGCCAGTAGTATAGCCCCGGGATCCGGGGAGCTGTTTTTT. This codes for CASSIAPGSGELFF.

This clonotype appeared many times. The J gene is TRBJ1-2, the V gene TRBV5-4, with 7 nucleotides matching TRBD1. The trim removed 4 bases at V and 11 bases at J, leaving 11 bases unmatched. CDR3 length equals 13 residues. The germline gives CDR1 SGHNT, CDR2 YYREEE (reference sequence). The CDR3 protein is CASSSRDSLIYTF. CDR3 coding DNA: TGTGCCAGCAGCAGCCGGGACAGTCTCATTTACACCTTC. The full variable domain, completed using reference TRBV5-4 and TRBJ1-2, is ETGVTQSPTHLIKTRGQQVTLRCSSQSGHNTVSWYQQALGQGPQFIFQYYREEENGRGNFPPRFSGLQFPNYSSELNVNALELDDSALYLCASSSRDSLIYTFGSGTRLTVV.

This clonotype turned up a few times. This CDR3 is CSVEVRGRGTDTQYF. The DNA for the CDR3 is TGCAGCGTTGAGGTGCGGGGGCGGGGGACGGATACGCAGTATTTT. The rearrangement uses TRBV29-1 and TRBJ2-3; D may be TRBD2 (7 bases). Germline CDR1 is SQVTM and CDR2 is ANQGSEA. V shed 3 bases and J shed 6 bases, with 19 bases lying between them. The CDR3 loop spans 15 amino acids.

By share, this clonotype ranks as large. The chain employs TRBV6-5 and TRBJ2-1, with 12 positions matching TRBD1. The ends lost 2 bases at V and 8 bases at J; junction bases unmatched: 1. The CDR3 is 14 amino acids. The germline V gene has CDR1 MNHEY and CDR2 SVGAGI. The DNA of the CDR3 is TGTGCCAGCAGTTACGGGACAGGGGGCCATGAGCAGTTCTTC. This codes for CASSYGTGGHEQFF.

Judged by abundance, this clonotype is medium-sized. This sequence joins TRBV16 and TRBJ2-1; D perhaps matches TRBD2 (7 bases). With 3 bases removed from V and 8 bases from J, the gap between germline ends came to 14 bases. This CDR3 region has 14 residues. Germline V gene lookup returns CDR1 KGHSY and CDR2 FQNENV. CDR3 protein: CASSQEGGHYEQFF. The CDR3 region has the DNA TGTGCCAGCAGCCAGGAGGGGGGGCACTATGAGCAGTTCTTC.

This clonotype is classed as large. The rearrangement joins TRBV11-2 to TRBJ1-1; 7 bases match TRBD1. This CDR3 is built from 16 residues. Trimming cost V 3 bases and J 1 base; bases outside gene matches: 8. Germline V gene lookup returns CDR1 SGHAT and CDR2 FQNNGV. The CDR3 bases are TGTGCCAGCAGCTTGACAGGGAATTTGGGGAACACTGAAGCTTTCTTT. This sequence encodes CASSLTGNLGNTEAFF.

A single count supports this clonotype. A much larger clone lies one base from this, so it may be a read error. The chain recombines TRBV11-2 with TRBJ2-4; TRBD2 aligns across 12 bases. The CDR3 runs 15 residues. Germline V gene lookup returns CDR1 SGHAT and CDR2 FQNNGV. CDR3 region: CVSSLTPTSGGIQYF. CDR3 in DNA: TGTGTCAGCAGCTTAACCCCGACTAGCGGGGGAATTCAGTACTTC.

This clonotype qualifies as medium-sized. The chain combines TRBV7-9 with TRBJ2-7, with D possibly matching TRBD1 (6 bases). There are 15 residues in the CDR3. The V and J ends lost 4 bases and 1 base respectively, with 14 bases between them. Germline V lookup: CDR1 SEHNR, CDR2 FQNEAQ (reference sequence). As DNA, the CDR3 is TGTGCCAGCAGCTCACCGGACAGAGGGTCCTACGAGCAGTACTTC. Translated: CASSSPDRGSYEQYF.

V is TRBV6-1 and J is TRBJ2-3; no clear D gene. This CDR3 comprises 15 residues. Between the trimmed V and J ends, which lost 1 base and 2 bases, there was a span of 10 bases. Germline V gives CDR1 MNHNS, CDR2 SASEGT. In DNA, the CDR3 is TGTGCCAGCAGTGAAGACTTGGACCCCACAGATACGCAGTATTTT. Protein product: CASSEDLDPTDTQYF.